The clone carrying this T cell receptor beta chain was seen only a few times. This record comes from a study of cytomegalovirus exposure and HLA in healthy donors. 13 Jbeta primers and 60 Vbeta primers were used for the PCR. Profiling relied on immunoSEQ multiplex PCR, and the TCRdb table lists in-frame clones only, not all of them. This table has 150,000 to 200,000 clones, roughly 8.7% appearing once. CDR1 and CDR2 from the germline V gene are GTSNPN and SVGIG (reference sequence). The CDR3 runs 11 residues. Trimming cost V 7 bases and J 5 bases, with 8 bases left between them. Sequenced sample: PBMCs. The chain recombines TRBV30 with TRBJ2-2; D is unclear. The sequence came from a woman aged 25 to 39 in good health and CMV-seropositive. CDR3 in amino acids: CASKTTGELFF. In nucleotides, the CDR3 is TGTGCCTCCAAGACTACCGGGGAGCTGTTTTTT.